This paragraph reports one TCR beta chain. The antigen is undetermined. Samples underwent the assay at deep level. The assay was immunoSEQ multiplex PCR, and TCRdb's table has in-frame clones only and misses some. Seen here are 740,000 or so clones, around four fifths observed once, and the top ten hold around 2%. The data stem from a study of shared clonotypes between healthy human individuals. About the research overall: Each donor's CD8 memory used one plate, CD8 naive two, each CD4 subset three.

V lost 7 bases and J lost 5, with 9 bases in between. The CDR3 extends over 12 amino acids. Germline V gene lookup returns CDR1 LNHDA and CDR2 SQIVND (reference sequence). Points from the study as a whole: When naive CD4 clonotypes were compared across several donors, approximately 5% were shared.

The V gene is TRBV19, the J gene TRBJ1-5; no clear D. The receptor's source is a woman under 40 in good health. Input material: memory CD4+ T cells sorted from blood. Subset denoted: CD45RA-negative fraction. This CDR3 is CASNGNYQPQHF. The CDR3, as DNA: TGTGCCAGTAACGGGAATTATCAGCCCCAGCATTTT.